These T cell receptor beta chains were read from a single sample in a study of metastatic and nonmetastatic thyroid tumors. With MiXCR, TCRdb called clones anew from the PCR reads. The top ten hold 3% to 4.5% of the sample, which has about 92,000 clones, more than 13% seen once. Sequencing input: blood. Receptors were obtained from a female donor with papillary thyroid cancer or a benign thyroid nodule (not recorded which). Some clones in this sample may be carry-over from other donors' samples. CDR3s include the opening cysteine and the closing phenylalanine or tryptophan. The order of the fields is V gene, J gene, D gene, clone size, CDR3 length, CDR3 DNA, CDR3 protein. D genes are given only for firm matches. A clone size is listed for some rows: how often the clone was seen (once, few, many), or a class if it is expanded.

>TRBV20-1|TRBJ2-1|TRBD2|many|16
TGCAGTGCTAGAGGGACTAGCGGGGCCTCCTACAATGAGCAGTTCTTC
CSARGTSGASYNEQFF
>TRBV7-9|TRBJ2-7|.|.|14
TGTGCCAGCAGCCAACGACAGGTCCTCTACGAGCAGTACTTT
CASSQRQVLYEQYF
>TRBV18|TRBJ1-3|TRBD1|many|16
TGTGCCAGCTCACCGGGACAGGGGGCTTTTAGGAACACCATATATTTT
CASSPGQGAFRNTIYF
>TRBV7-2|TRBJ2-7|.|many|14
TGTGCCAGCAGCTTTCAGGGGTCCAGCTACGAGCAGTACTTC
CASSFQGSSYEQYF
>TRBV27|TRBJ2-5|.|many|13
TGTGCCAGCAAAGCAGGGGCGGGGGAGACCCAGTACTTC
CASKAGAGETQYF
>TRBV5-4|TRBJ1-3|TRBD1|many|15
TGTGCCAGCAGCCGAACAGGGGGCAGTGGAAACACCATATATTTT
CASSRTGGSGNTIYF
>TRBV6-2/TRBV6-3|TRBJ1-1|.|many|13
TGTGCCAGCAGTTACCTGCGGGTTACTGAAGCTTTCTTT
CASSYLRVTEAFF
>TRBV9|TRBJ2-2|.|many|15
TGTGCCAGCAGGCCGGGACTCAGGAACACCGGGGAGCTGTTTTTT
CASRPGLRNTGELFF
>TRBV6-2/TRBV6-3|TRBJ2-2|.|.|16
TGTGCCAGCAGTTACTGGTTAGGAGCGAACACCGGGGAGCTGTTTTTT
CASSYWLGANTGELFF
>TRBV20-1|TRBJ1-2|TRBD1|many|14
TGCAGTGCTAGAGGGGACAGCTATAACTATGGCTACACCTTC
CSARGDSYNYGYTF
>TRBV10-1|TRBJ2-2|TRBD1|.|15
TGCGCCAGCAGTGAGTCCCGACAGGGTACCGGGGAGCTGTTTTTT
CASSESRQGTGELFF
>TRBV9|TRBJ2-7|TRBD1|many|14
TGTGCCAGCAGCAAATGGGACAGCTCCTACGAGCAGTACTTC
CASSKWDSSYEQYF
>TRBV30|TRBJ1-4|TRBD1|.|13
TGTGCCTGGAACAGGGGCACTAATGAAAAACTGTTTTTT
CAWNRGTNEKLFF
>TRBV6-1|TRBJ2-7|TRBD1|many|15
TGTGCCAGCAGTGACGGGACAGGGGGCACGTACGAGCAGTACTTC
CASSDGTGGTYEQYF
>TRBV5-8|TRBJ2-3|.|.|14
TGTGCCAGCAGCTTTAGTGGGGGTGCAGATACGCAGTATTTT
CASSFSGGADTQYF
>TRBV2|TRBJ1-1|.|many|14
TGTGCCAGCAGTCTTGTAGTCCGAGGCACTGAAGCTTTCTTT
CASSLVVRGTEAFF
>TRBV6-2/TRBV6-3|TRBJ2-3|.|.|12
TGTGCCAGCAGTTCGGACACAGATACGCAGTATTTT
CASSSDTDTQYF
>TRBV2|TRBJ1-5|.|many|14
TGTGCCAGCAGTGGGAGGGTTTCCAATCAGCCCCAGCATTTT
CASSGRVSNQPQHF
>TRBV3-1|TRBJ2-2|TRBD2|many|16
TGTGCCAGCAGTAAAGTAGCGGGGGTTAACACCGGGGAGCTGTTTTTT
CASSKVAGVNTGELFF
>TRBV28|TRBJ2-2|.|many|15
TGTGCCAGCAGCGGCGGGGGCGTCATCACCGGGGAGCTGTTTTTT
CASSGGGVITGELFF
>TRBV20-1|TRBJ2-7|TRBD2|.|16
TGCAGTGCTAGAAGAGGGAGGGCTAGCGGGGTATTGCGTCAGTACTTC
CSARRGRASGVLRQYF
>TRBV18|TRBJ1-1|.|.|16
TGTGCCAGCTCACCAGCCCCTTCGGTTCTGAACACTGAAGCTTTCTTT
CASSPAPSVLNTEAFF
>TRBV29-1|TRBJ2-4|.|few|14
TGCAGCGCCGCGGACTTGGACGGCGAAAACATTCAGTACTTC
CSAADLDGENIQYF
>TRBV28|TRBJ1-2|.|many|15
TGTGCCAGCAGTTCCCGGGTGGGGGGTAACTATGGCTACACCTTC
CASSSRVGGNYGYTF
>TRBV4-2|TRBJ2-7|.|many|12
TGTGCCAGCAGCCAAAAAGGCTACGAGCAGTACTTC
CASSQKGYEQYF
>TRBV5-1|TRBJ2-7|.|many|13
TGCGCCAGCCGACGGGGAGTCTCCTACGAGCAGTACTTC
CASRRGVSYEQYF
>TRBV7-6|TRBJ1-6|.|many|15
TGTGCCAGCAGCTTAGAACTCAGGGCAAATTCACCCCTCCACTTT
CASSLELRANSPLHF
>TRBV19|TRBJ2-5|TRBD2|many|16
TGTGCCAGTAGGCCTAGCGGGGGGGCCGCCGTGAGGACCCAGTACTTC
CASRPSGGAAVRTQYF
>TRBV6-2/TRBV6-3|TRBJ2-3|TRBD2|many|20
TGTGCCAGCAGTTACCCACGGACTAGCGGGGGGGCCCTTAGCACAGATACGCAGTATTTT
CASSYPRTSGGALSTDTQYF
>TRBV28|TRBJ2-5|TRBD2|many|16
TGTGCCAGCAGTTTAAGGCGGGCGGGGGGCCAAGAGACCCAGTACTTC
CASSLRRAGGQETQYF
>TRBV29-1|TRBJ1-1|.|many|15
TGCAGCGTTGAACCCCGGGGGAGGTCGGACACTGAAGCTTTCTTT
CSVEPRGRSDTEAFF
>TRBV7-9|TRBJ1-4|.|many|14
TGTGCCAGCAGCGCCCGTGGCTATAATGAAAAACTGTTTTTT
CASSARGYNEKLFF
>TRBV7-6|TRBJ1-3|.|many|14
TGTGCCAGCGCTAGATCGGATTTGGGAAACACCATATACTTT
CASARSDLGNTIYF
>TRBV5-1|TRBJ1-4|TRBD1|once|16
TGCGCCAGCAGCTTGGACACAGGGACAGCTAATGAAAAAATGTTTTTT
CASSLDTGTANEKMFF
>TRBV6-1|TRBJ1-2|.|many|16
TGTGCCAGCAGCCACAGACAGGTTCCTCTCCTTCAGGGCTACACCTTC
CASSHRQVPLLQGYTF
>TRBV12-3/TRBV12-4|TRBJ2-1|.|many|16
TGTGCCAGCAGTTATATTAGGGGGGGGGCCCCAGAACAGCAGTTCTTC
CASSYIRGGAPEQQFF
>TRBV7-9|TRBJ1-2|TRBD1|many|13
TGTGCCAGCAGCCCACAGGGGAAGTATGGCTACACCTTC
CASSPQGKYGYTF
>TRBV3-1|TRBJ2-5|.|.|15
TGTGCCAGCAGCCAAGATGTTGGCGCAGAAGAGACCCAGTACTTC
CASSQDVGAEETQYF